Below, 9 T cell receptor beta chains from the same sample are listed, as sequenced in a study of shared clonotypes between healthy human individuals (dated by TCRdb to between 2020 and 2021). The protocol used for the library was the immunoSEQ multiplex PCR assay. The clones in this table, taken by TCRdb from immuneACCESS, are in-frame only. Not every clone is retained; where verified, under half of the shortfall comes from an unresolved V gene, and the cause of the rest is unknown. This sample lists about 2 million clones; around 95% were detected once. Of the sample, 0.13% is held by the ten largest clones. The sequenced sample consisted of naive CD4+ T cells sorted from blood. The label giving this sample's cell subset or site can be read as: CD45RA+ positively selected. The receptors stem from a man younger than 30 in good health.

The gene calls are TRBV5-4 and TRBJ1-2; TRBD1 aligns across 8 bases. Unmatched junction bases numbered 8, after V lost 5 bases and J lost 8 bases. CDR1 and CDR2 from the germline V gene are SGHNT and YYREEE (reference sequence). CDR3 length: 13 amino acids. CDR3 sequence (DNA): TGTGCCAGCAGTAATGCAGGGGGCATAGGCTACACCTTC. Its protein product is CASSNAGGIGYTF.

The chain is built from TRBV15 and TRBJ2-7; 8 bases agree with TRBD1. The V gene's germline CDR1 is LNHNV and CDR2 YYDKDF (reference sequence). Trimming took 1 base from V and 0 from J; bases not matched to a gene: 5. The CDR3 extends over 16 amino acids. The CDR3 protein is CATSRVGQVSSYEQYF. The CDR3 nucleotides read TGTGCCACCAGCAGAGTGGGACAGGTTAGCTCCTACGAGCAGTACTTC.

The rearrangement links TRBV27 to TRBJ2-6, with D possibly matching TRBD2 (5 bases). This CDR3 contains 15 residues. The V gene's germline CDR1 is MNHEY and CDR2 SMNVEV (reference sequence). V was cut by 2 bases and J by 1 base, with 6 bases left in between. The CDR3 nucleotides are TGTGCCAGCAGTTTAAGGGAGTCTGGGGCCAACGTCCTGACTTTC. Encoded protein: CASSLRESGANVLTF. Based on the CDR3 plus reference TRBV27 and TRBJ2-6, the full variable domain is EAQVTQNPRYLITVTGKKLTVTCSQNMNHEYMSWYRQDPGLGLRQIYYSMNVEVTDKGDVPEGYKVSRKEKRNFPLILESPSPNQTSLYFCASSLRESGANVLTFGAGSRLTVL.

The CDR3 DNA sequence: TGCAGCGTTGCTGCCCACACTCTCAGAGGTAACAATGAGCAGTTCTTC. Translated: CSVAAHTLRGNNEQFF. V is TRBV29-1 and J is TRBJ2-1; no firm D call. The CDR3 length is 16 residues. The V and J ends lost 4 bases and 5 bases respectively, with 21 bases between them. The germline V gene has CDR1 SQVTM and CDR2 ANQGSEA.

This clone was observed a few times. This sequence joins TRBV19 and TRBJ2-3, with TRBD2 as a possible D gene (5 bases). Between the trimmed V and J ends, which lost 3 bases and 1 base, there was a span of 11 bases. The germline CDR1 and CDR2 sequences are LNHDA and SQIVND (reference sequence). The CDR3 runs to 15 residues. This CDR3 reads CASSIRSGGTDTQYF. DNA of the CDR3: TGTGCCAGTAGTATTAGGAGCGGAGGCACAGATACGCAGTATTTT. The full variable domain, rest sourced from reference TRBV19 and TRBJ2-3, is DGGITQSPKYLFRKEGQNVTLSCEQNLNHDAMYWYRQDPGQGLRLIYYSQIVNDFQKGDIAEGYSVSREKKESFPLTVTSAQKNPTAFYLCASSIRSGGTDTQYFGPGTRLTVL.

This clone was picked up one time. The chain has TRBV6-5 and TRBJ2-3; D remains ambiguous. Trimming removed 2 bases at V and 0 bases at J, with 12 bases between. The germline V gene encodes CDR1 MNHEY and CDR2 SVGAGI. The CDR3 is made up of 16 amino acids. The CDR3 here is CASSYRPGKSTDTQYF. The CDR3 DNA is TGTGCCAGCAGTTACCGTCCAGGAAAGAGCACAGATACGCAGTATTTT.

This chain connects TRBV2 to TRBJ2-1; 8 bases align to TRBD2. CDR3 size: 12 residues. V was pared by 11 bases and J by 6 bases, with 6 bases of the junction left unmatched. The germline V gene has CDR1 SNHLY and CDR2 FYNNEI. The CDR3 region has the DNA TGTGCCGGTGGCCGGGAGGGCAATGAGCAGTTCTTC. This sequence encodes CAGGREGNEQFF.

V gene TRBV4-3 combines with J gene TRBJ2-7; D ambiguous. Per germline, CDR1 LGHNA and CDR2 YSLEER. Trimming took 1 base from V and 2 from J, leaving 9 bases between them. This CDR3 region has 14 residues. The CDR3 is CASSQVHGPYEQYF. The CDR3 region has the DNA TGCGCCAGCAGCCAAGTGCACGGCCCCTACGAGCAGTACTTC.

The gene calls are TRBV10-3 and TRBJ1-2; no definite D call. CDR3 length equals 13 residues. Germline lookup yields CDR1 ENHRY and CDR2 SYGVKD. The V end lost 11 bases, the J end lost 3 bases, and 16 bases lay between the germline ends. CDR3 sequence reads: CASGKGQDYGYTF. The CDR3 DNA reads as TGTGCCTCCGGTAAAGGTCAGGACTATGGCTACACCTTC.